The present TCR beta chain was sequenced within a study of patients and donors after allogeneic stem cell transplantation (dated by TCRdb to about 2020). The receptor library was made with RT-PCR. Sequencing used a NextSeq 550. TCRdb trimmed the raw reads at Q25, called clones with MiXCR and kept productive beta chains. Under each unique CDR3 protein, matching rows form one entry showing the most common genes and DNA. The sample table lists more than 850,000 distinct CDR3 sequences, roughly 18% of them with a count of one. The ten largest clonotypes hold approximately 5.9% of the sample. This clonotype has more than one count but fewer than ten. The target of this receptor is not known. No base-level quality is on record; no much larger clone is a single base apart. CDR1 and CDR2 are drawn from the germline V gene (reference sequence): LNHNV, YYDKDF. Inclusive of the bounding cysteine and phenylalanine, the CDR3 is 12 residues long. Of all the DNA, just the CDR3 is kept, 36 bases in frame from base 1. V and J are truncated by 5 bases and 10 bases respectively, leaving an intervening sequence of 12 bases.

Recombination joined TRBV15 with TRBJ2-1; TRBD2 is a possible D gene, resting on 6 matching bases. Sequenced sample: blood, either unsorted or a sorted T cell fraction (not recorded which). The clonotype comes from a human donor who was either an allogeneic HSCT recipient or a stem cell or donor lymphocyte infusion donor (not recorded which). It is not recorded whose cells these are; they may come from a transplant donor. The bases are TGTGCCACCAGCGGAGGGATGGCCGAGCAGTTCTTC. Its protein product is CATSGGMAEQFF. Joined to the reference TRBV15 and TRBJ2-1 proteins, this CDR3 gives the full variable domain: DAMVIQNPRYQVTQFGKPVTLSCSQTLNHNVMYWYQQKSSQAPKLLFHYYDKDFNNEADTPDNFQSRRPNTSFCFLDIRSPGLGDTAMYLCATSGGMAEQFFGPGTRLTVL.